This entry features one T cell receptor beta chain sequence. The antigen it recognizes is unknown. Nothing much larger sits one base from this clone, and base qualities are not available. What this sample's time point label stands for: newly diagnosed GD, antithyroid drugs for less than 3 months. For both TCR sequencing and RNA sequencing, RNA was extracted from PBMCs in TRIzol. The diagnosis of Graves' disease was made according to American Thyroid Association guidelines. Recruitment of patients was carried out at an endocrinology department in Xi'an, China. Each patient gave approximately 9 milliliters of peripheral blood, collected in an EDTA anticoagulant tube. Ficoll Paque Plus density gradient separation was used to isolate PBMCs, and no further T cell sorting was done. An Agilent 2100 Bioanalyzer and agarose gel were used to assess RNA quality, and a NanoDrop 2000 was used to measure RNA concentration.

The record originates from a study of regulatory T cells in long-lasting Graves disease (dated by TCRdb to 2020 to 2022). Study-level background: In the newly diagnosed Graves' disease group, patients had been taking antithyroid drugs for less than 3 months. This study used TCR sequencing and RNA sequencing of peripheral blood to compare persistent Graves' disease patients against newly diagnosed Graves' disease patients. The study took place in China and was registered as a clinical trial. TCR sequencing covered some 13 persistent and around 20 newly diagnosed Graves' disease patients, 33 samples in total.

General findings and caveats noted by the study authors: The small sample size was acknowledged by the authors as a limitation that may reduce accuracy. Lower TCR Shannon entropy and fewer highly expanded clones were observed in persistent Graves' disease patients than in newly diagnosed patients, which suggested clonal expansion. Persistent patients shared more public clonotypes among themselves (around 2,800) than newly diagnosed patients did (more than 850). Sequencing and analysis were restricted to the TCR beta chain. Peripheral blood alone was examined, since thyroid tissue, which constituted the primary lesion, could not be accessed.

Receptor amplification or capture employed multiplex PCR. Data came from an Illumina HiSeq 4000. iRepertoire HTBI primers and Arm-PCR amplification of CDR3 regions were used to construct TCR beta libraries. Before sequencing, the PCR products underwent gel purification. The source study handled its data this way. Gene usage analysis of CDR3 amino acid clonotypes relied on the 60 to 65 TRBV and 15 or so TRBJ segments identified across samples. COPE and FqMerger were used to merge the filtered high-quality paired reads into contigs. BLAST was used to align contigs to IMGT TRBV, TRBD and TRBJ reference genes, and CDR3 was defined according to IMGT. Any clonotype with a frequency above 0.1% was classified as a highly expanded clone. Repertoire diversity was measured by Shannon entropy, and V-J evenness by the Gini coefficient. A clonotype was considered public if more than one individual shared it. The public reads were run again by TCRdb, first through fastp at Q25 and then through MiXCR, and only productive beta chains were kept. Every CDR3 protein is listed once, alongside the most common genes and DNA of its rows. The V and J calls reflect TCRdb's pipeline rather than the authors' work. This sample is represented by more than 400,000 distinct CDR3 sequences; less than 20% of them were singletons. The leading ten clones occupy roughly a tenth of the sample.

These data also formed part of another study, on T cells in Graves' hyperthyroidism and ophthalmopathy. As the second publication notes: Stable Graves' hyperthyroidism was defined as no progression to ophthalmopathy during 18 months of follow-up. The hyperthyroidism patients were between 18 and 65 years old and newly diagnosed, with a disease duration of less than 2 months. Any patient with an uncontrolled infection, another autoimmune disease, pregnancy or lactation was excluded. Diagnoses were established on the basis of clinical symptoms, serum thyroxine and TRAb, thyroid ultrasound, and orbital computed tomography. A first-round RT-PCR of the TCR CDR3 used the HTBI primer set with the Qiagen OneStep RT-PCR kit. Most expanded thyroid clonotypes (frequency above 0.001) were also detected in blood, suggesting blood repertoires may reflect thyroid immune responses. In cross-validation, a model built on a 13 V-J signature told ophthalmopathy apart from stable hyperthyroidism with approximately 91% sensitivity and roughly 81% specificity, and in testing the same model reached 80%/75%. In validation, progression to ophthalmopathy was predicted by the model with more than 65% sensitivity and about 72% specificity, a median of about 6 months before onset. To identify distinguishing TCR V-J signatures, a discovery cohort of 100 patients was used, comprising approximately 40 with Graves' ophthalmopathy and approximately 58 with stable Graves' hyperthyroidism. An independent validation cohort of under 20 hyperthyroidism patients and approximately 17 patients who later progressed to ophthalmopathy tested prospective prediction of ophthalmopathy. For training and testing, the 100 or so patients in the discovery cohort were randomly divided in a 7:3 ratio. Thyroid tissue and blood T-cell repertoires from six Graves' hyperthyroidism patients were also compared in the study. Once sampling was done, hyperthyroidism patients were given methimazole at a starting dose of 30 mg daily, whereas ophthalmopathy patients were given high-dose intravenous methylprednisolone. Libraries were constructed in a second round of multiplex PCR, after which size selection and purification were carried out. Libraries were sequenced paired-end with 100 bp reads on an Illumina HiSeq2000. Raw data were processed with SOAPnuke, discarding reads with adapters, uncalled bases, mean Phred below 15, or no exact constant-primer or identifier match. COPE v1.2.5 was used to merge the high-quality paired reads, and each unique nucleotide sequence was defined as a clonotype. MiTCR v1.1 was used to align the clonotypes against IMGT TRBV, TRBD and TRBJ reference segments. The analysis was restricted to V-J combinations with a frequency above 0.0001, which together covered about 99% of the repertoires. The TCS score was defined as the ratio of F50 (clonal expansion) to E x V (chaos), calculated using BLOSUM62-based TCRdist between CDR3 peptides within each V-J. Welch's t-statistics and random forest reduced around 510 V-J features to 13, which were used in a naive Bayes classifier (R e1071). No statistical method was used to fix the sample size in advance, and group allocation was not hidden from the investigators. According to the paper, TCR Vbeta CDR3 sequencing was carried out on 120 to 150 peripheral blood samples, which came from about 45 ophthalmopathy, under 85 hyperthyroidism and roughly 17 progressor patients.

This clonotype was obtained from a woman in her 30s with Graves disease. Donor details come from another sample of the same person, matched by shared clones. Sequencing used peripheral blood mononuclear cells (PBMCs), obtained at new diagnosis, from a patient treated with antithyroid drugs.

In nucleotide form, the sequence is TGCGCCAGCCGCGGGACAGGGGTTATGAACACTGAAGCTTTCTTT. Translated, this gives CASRGTGVMNTEAFF. The sequence is built from TRBV5-1 and TRBJ1-1, with 10 central nucleotides matching TRBD1. Here V drops 7 bases and J drops 0 bases, and the junction holds 6 bases not matched to any gene. The CDR3 sequence holds 15 residues, the cysteine and phenylalanine included. The DNA shown is the 45-base CDR3, in frame from base 1. According to the germline V gene, CDR1 reads SGHRS and CDR2 reads YFSETQ. Supplemented by the reference TRBV5-1 and TRBJ1-1 proteins around the CDR3, the complete variable domain is KAGVTQTPRYLIKTRGQQVTLSCSPISGHRSVSWYQQTPGQGLQFLFEYFSETQRNKGNFPGRFSGRQFSNSRSEMNVSTLELGDSALYLCASRGTGVMNTEAFFGQGTRLTVV.